A selection of T cell receptor beta chains follows, all from one sample in a study of T cell changes during pregnancy in multiple sclerosis. The repertoire was sequenced with immunoSEQ multiplex PCR; TCRdb's copy has only in-frame clones and lacks some. The data contain tens of thousands of clones, around nine tenths of them seen just once; the ten biggest clones take up under 10%. The sample was CD8+ T cells from peripheral blood mononuclear cells, taken before pregnancy. The receptors come from a female donor with multiple sclerosis, enrolled in a pregnancy study. Both conserved end residues are part of each CDR3. D genes are given only for firm matches. Rows give clone size only sometimes, using once, few, many, or a class for an expanded clone.

size: .; J: TRBJ2-7; V: TRBV7-2; D: TRBD1; CDR3: CASSLTGSSYEQYF; DNA: TGTGCCAGCAGCTTGACAGGGAGCTCCTACGAGCAGTACTTC
size: few; J: TRBJ2-1; V: TRBV11-2; D: TRBD1; CDR3: CASSMGQAYYNEQFF; DNA: TGTGCCAGCAGCATGGGACAGGCATACTACAATGAGCAGTTCTTC
size: once; J: TRBJ2-3; V: TRBV9; D: TRBD2; CDR3: CASSVGGLAGDTQYF; DNA: TGTGCCAGCAGCGTAGGGGGTCTAGCGGGAGATACGCAGTATTTT
size: .; J: TRBJ1-1; V: TRBV5-1; D: .; CDR3: CASSRSLGLNTEAFF; DNA: TGCGCCAGCAGCCGGTCTCTAGGTTTGAACACTGAAGCTTTCTTT
size: .; J: TRBJ1-4; V: TRBV9; D: TRBD1; CDR3: CASSRFSGDRYEKLFF; DNA: TGTGCCAGCAGCCGATTTTCTGGGGACAGATATGAAAAACTGTTTTTT
size: few; J: TRBJ2-1; V: TRBV2; D: TRBD1; CDR3: CASSRDSSYNEQFF; DNA: TGTGCCAGCAGTAGGGACAGCTCCTACAATGAGCAGTTCTTC
size: .; J: TRBJ2-6; V: TRBV29-1; D: .; CDR3: CSAVTGGGSGANVLTF; DNA: TGCAGCGCTGTCACAGGGGGGGGCTCTGGGGCCAACGTCCTGACTTTC
size: .; J: TRBJ2-7; V: TRBV28; D: .; CDR3: CAIKGGYEQYF; DNA: TGTGCCATCAAAGGGGGATACGAGCAGTACTTC
size: .; J: TRBJ2-5; V: TRBV5-6; D: .; CDR3: CASSLVSETALQETQYF; DNA: TGTGCCAGCAGCTTGGTCTCCGAGACAGCTCTTCAAGAGACCCAGTACTTC
size: .; J: TRBJ2-6; V: TRBV6-5; D: .; CDR3: CASGELSGANVLTF; DNA: TGTGCCAGCGGGGAGCTCTCTGGGGCCAACGTCCTGACTTTC
size: .; J: TRBJ2-1; V: TRBV28; D: TRBD2; CDR3: CASSLSSGGLAGGPTYNEQFF; DNA: TGTGCCAGCAGTTTAAGTTCAGGGGGGCTAGCGGGAGGCCCCACCTACAATGAGCAGTTCTTC
size: .; J: TRBJ1-2; V: TRBV10-3; D: .; CDR3: CAISDNLGGNYGYTF; DNA: TGTGCCATCAGTGATAATTTAGGCGGAAACTATGGCTACACCTTC
size: .; J: TRBJ2-2; V: TRBV4-2; D: .; CDR3: CASSQFPGNTGELFF; DNA: TGTGCCAGCAGCCAGTTCCCCGGGAACACCGGGGAGCTGTTTTTT
size: .; J: TRBJ2-1; V: TRBV14; D: TRBD2; CDR3: CASSRLAGSSYNEQFF; DNA: TGTGCCAGCAGCCGGCTAGCGGGATCCTCCTACAATGAGCAGTTCTTC
size: .; J: TRBJ1-5; V: TRBV4-1; D: .; CDR3: CASSQSLDQPQHF; DNA: TGCGCCAGCAGCCAATCTCTCGATCAGCCCCAGCATTTT
size: .; J: TRBJ2-7; V: TRBV27; D: .; CDR3: CASSLSVGEQYF; DNA: TGTGCCAGCAGTCTTAGCGTAGGCGAGCAGTACTTC
size: few; J: TRBJ2-7; V: TRBV13; D: .; CDR3: CASSLTLGGISSYEQYF; DNA: TGTGCCAGCAGCTTAACTCTCGGCGGGATTTCATCCTACGAGCAGTACTTC
size: .; J: TRBJ1-4; V: TRBV27; D: TRBD1; CDR3: CASSFCTKRTGTINNEKLFF; DNA: TGTGCCAGCAGTTTCTGTACTAAAAGGACAGGGACTATTAATAATGAAAAACTGTTTTTT
size: .; J: TRBJ2-2; V: TRBV28; D: .; CDR3: CASPTSTGELFF; DNA: TGTGCCAGTCCCACTAGCACCGGGGAGCTGTTTTTT
size: .; J: TRBJ1-2; V: TRBV28; D: .; CDR3: CASRWPQGYGYTF; DNA: TGTGCCAGCAGGTGGCCTCAGGGGTATGGCTACACCTTC
size: once; J: TRBJ1-5; V: TRBV28; D: TRBD1; CDR3: CASSLSGWDSSGLGNQPQHF; DNA: TGTGCCAGCAGTTTATCGGGATGGGACAGCTCCGGGTTGGGCAATCAGCCCCAGCATTTT
size: .; J: TRBJ2-1; V: TRBV7-9; D: TRBD1; CDR3: CASSLARGRRNEQFF; DNA: TGTGCCAGCAGCTTAGCCAGGGGGCGACGGAATGAGCAGTTCTTC
size: .; J: TRBJ2-7; V: TRBV11-1; D: TRBD1; CDR3: CASSPRDRRGDEQYF; DNA: TGTGCCAGCAGCCCCCGGGACAGGCGAGGCGACGAGCAGTACTTC
size: .; J: TRBJ2-7; V: TRBV23-1; D: TRBD1; CDR3: CASSQGGTGVTFFYEQYF; DNA: TGCGCCAGCAGTCAAGGGGGGACAGGGGTCACTTTTTTTTACGAGCAGTACTTC
size: .; J: TRBJ2-2; V: TRBV5-1; D: .; CDR3: CASSLGVAGLNTGELFF; DNA: TGCGCCAGCAGCTTGGGGGTCGCGGGTCTGAACACCGGGGAGCTGTTTTTT
size: .; J: TRBJ1-1; V: TRBV9; D: .; CDR3: CASSQQGNTEAFF; DNA: TGTGCCAGCAGCCAGCAGGGGAACACTGAAGCTTTCTTT
size: .; J: TRBJ2-7; V: TRBV19; D: .; CDR3: CASSPAGPYEQYF; DNA: TGTGCCAGTAGTCCGGCGGGGCCGTACGAGCAGTACTTC
size: .; J: TRBJ2-1; V: TRBV7-9; D: TRBD2; CDR3: CASSLTREGSREQFF; DNA: TGTGCCAGCAGCTTAACGAGGGAGGGGTCGAGGGAGCAGTTCTTC
size: .; J: TRBJ2-7; V: TRBV5-1; D: TRBD2; CDR3: CASSLNSGRLLGEQYF; DNA: TGCGCCAGCAGCTTGAATAGCGGGAGGCTCCTTGGAGAGCAGTACTTC
size: once; J: TRBJ2-7; V: TRBV6-4; D: TRBD2; CDR3: CASSGGELAGDGWEQYF; DNA: TGTGCCAGCAGTGGTGGGGAGCTAGCGGGAGATGGGTGGGAGCAGTACTTC
size: .; J: TRBJ2-7; V: TRBV27; D: TRBD2; CDR3: CASSFRQPSGRGSEQYF; DNA: TGTGCCAGCAGTTTCCGTCAGCCTAGCGGGAGGGGGAGCGAGCAGTACTTC
size: .; J: TRBJ2-1; V: TRBV5-8; D: .; CDR3: CASSSGRDSQFNEQFF; DNA: TGTGCCAGCAGCTCCGGGCGGGACTCGCAGTTTAATGAGCAGTTCTTC
size: .; J: TRBJ2-7; V: TRBV10-3; D: TRBD2; CDR3: CAISEGLAGPAYEQYF; DNA: TGTGCCATCAGTGAAGGTTTAGCGGGACCAGCCTACGAGCAGTACTTC
size: .; J: TRBJ2-2; V: TRBV6-1; D: TRBD2; CDR3: CASSERFTGLAGGLGTGELFF; DNA: TGTGCCAGCAGTGAACGGTTTACGGGGCTAGCGGGAGGGTTGGGCACCGGGGAGCTGTTTTTT
size: .; J: TRBJ1-2; V: TRBV19; D: TRBD1; CDR3: CASTAGTGGRGYTF; DNA: TGTGCCAGTACTGCCGGGACAGGGGGTCGGGGCTACACCTTC
size: .; J: TRBJ2-7; V: TRBV6-5; D: .; CDR3: CASSPLYEQYF; DNA: TGTGCCAGCAGCCCACTATACGAGCAGTACTTC